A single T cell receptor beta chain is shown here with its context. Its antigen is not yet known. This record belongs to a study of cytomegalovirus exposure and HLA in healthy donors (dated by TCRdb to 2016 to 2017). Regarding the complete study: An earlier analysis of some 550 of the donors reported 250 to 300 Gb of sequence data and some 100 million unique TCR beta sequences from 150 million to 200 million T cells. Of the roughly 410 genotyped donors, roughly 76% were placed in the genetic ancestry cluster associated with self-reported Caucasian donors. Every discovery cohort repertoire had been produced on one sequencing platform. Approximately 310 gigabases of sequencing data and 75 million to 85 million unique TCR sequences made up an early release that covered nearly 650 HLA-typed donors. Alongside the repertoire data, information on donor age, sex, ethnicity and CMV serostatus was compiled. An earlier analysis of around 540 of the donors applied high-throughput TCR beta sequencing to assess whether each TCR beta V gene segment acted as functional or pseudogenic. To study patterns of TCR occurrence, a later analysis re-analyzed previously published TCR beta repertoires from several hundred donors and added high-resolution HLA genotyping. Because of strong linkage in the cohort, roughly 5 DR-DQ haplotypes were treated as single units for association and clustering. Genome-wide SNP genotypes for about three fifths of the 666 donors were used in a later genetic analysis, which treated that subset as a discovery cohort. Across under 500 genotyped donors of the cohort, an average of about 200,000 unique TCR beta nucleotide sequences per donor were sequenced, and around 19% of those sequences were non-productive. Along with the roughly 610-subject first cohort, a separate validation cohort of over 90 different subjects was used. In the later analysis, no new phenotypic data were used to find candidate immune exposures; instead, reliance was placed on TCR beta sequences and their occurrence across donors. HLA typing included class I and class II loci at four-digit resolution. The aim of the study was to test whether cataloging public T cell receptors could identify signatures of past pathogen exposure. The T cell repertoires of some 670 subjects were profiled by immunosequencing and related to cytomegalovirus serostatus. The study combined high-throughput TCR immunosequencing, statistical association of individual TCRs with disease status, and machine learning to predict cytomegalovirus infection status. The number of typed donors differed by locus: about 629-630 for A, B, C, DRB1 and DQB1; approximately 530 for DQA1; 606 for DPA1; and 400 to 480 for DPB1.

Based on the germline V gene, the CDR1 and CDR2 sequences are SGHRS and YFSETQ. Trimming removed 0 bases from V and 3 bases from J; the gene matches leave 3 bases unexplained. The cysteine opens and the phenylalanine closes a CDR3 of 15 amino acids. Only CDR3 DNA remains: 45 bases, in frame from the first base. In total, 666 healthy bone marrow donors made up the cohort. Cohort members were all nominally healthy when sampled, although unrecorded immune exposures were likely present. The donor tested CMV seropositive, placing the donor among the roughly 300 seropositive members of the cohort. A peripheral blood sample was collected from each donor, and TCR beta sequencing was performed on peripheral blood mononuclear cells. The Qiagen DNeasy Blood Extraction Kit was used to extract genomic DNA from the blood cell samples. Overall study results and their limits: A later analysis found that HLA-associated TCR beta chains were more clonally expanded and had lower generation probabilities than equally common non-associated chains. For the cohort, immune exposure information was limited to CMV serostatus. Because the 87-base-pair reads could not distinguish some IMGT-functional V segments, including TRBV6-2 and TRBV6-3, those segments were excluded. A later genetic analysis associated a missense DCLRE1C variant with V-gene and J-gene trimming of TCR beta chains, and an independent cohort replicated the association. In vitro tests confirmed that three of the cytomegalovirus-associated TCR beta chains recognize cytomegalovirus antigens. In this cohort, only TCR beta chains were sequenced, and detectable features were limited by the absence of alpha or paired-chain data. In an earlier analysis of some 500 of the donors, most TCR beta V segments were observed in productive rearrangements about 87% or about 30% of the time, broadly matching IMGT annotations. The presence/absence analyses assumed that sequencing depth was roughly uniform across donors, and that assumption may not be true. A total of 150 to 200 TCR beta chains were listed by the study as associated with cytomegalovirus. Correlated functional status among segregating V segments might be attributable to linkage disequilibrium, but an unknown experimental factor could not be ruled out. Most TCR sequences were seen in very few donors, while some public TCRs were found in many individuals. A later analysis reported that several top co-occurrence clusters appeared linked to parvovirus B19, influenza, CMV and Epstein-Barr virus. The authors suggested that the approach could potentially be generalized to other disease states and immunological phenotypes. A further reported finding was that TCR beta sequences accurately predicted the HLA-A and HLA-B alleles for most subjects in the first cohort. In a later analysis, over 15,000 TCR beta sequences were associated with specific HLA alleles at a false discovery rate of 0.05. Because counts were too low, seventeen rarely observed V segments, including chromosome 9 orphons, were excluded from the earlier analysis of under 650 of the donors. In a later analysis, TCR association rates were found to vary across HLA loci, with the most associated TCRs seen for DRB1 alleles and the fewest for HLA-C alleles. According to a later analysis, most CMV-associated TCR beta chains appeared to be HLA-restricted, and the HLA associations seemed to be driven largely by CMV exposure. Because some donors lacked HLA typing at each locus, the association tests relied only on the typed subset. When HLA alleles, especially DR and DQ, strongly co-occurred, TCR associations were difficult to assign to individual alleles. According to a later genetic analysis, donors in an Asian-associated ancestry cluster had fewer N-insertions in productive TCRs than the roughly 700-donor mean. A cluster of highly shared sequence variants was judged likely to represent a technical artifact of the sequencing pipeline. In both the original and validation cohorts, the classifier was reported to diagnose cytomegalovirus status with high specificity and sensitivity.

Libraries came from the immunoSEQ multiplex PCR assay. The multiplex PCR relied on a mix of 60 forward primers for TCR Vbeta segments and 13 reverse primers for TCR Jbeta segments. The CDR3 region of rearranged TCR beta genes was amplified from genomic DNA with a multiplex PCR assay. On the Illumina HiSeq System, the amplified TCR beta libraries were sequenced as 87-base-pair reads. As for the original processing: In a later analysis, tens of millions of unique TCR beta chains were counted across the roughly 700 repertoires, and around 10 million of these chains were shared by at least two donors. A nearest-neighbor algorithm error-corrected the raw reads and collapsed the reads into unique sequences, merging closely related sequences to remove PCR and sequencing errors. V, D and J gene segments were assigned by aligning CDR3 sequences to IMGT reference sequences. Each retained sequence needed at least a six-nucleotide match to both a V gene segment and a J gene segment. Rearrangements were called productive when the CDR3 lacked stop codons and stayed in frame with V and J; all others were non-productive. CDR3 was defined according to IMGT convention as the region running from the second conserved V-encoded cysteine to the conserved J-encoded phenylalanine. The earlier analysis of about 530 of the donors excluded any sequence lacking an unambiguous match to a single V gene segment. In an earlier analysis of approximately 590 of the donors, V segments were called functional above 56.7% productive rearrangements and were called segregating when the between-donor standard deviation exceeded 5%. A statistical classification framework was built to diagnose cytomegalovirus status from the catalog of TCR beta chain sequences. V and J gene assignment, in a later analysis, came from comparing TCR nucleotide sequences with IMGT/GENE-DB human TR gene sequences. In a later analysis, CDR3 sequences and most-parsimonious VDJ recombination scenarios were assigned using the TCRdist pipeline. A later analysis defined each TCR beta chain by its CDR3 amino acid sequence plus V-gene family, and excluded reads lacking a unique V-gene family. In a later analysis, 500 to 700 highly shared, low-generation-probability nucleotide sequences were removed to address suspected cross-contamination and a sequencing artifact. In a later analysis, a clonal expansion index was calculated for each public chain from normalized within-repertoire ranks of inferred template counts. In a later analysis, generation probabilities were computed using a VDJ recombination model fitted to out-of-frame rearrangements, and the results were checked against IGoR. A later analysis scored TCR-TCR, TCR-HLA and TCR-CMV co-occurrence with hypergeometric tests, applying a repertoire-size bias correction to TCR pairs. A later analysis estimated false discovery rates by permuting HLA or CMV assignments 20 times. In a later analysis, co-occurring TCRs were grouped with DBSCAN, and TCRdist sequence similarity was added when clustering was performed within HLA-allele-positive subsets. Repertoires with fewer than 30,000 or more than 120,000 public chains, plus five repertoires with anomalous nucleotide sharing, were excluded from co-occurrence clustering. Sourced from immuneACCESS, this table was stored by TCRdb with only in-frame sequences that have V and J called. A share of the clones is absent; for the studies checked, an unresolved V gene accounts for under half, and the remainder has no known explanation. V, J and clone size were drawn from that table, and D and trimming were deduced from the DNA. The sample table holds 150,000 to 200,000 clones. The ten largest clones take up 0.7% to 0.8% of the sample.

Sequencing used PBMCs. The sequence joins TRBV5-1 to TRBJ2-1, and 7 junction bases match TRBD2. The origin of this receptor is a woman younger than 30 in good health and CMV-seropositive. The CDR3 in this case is CASSLAASGYNEQFF. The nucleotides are TGCGCCAGCAGCTTGGCAGCTAGCGGCTACAATGAGCAGTTCTTC.